The rows below give T cell receptor beta chains drawn from one sample of a study of CD8+CD57+ T cells in acquired aplastic anemia. MiXCR, run by TCRdb on the reads, gives a single entry per CDR3 protein. The repertoire holds 200,000 to 250,000 distinct CDR3 sequences, with less than 75% as singletons. The sample consisted of sorted CD4+, CD8+, or CD8+CD57+ T cells (not recorded which) from PBMCs. The source of these receptors is a human donor with aplastic anemia. The CDR3 runs from the conserved cysteine through the conserved F or W. The D gene is left open where the match is weak. The listing skips clone size in some rows; elsewhere it reads once, few, many or a size class.

j_call,v_call,d_call,clone_size,cdr3_aa,cdr3_nt
TRBJ2-7,TRBV10-3,.,.,CATSESALYEQYF,TGTGCCACCAGTGAGTCTGCCCTCTACGAGCAGTACTTC
TRBJ1-1,TRBV10-3,TRBD1,few,CAATKRTGAEAFF,TGTGCCGCGACAAAAAGGACAGGGGCTGAAGCTTTCTTT
TRBJ2-7,TRBV7-2,TRBD2,once,CASSPSEREGQSEQYF,TGTGCCAGCAGCCCGAGTGAGCGGGAGGGCCAAAGTGAGCAGTACTTC
TRBJ2-7,TRBV24-1,TRBD1,.,CAKDRASEQYF,TGTGCCAAGGACAGGGCGAGCGAGCAGTACTTC
TRBJ1-2,TRBV19,.,few,CATRLAGGGYTF,TGTGCCACCAGACTGGCCGGGGGTGGCTACACCTTC
TRBJ1-2,TRBV24-1,TRBD1,once,CATSGQGQAYGYTF,TGTGCCACCAGTGGCCAGGGACAGGCCTATGGCTACACCTTC
TRBJ1-1,TRBV20-1,.,.,CSARKGDGGRSEASF,TGCAGTGCTAGAAAAGGGGACGGGGGCAGGTCTGAAGCTTCCTTT
TRBJ2-7,TRBV7-9,.,.,CASSLYGDEQYF,TGTGCCAGCAGCTTGTACGGGGACGAGCAGTACTTC
TRBJ2-2,TRBV10-3,.,.,CAISRLVGGELFF,TGTGCCATCAGCCGACTAGTTGGCGGGGAGCTGTTTTTT
TRBJ1-2,TRBV20-1,.,.,CSAPKVDGYTF,TGCAGTGCTCCCAAGGTAGATGGCTACACCTTC
TRBJ2-3,TRBV11-2,.,many,CASSLDWGGLNTDTQYF,TGTGCCAGCAGCCTTGATTGGGGGGGGCTTAACACAGATACGCAGTATTTT
TRBJ2-1,TRBV5-1,.,.,CASTPELGYNEQFF,TGCGCCAGCACGCCCGAGCTGGGCTACAATGAGCAGTTCTTC
TRBJ1-1,TRBV19,.,.,CASSGGGTEAFF,TGTGCCAGTAGTGGTGGGGGCACTGAAGCTTTCTTT
TRBJ2-2,TRBV10-3,.,.,CAITLDGRGELFF,TGTGCCATAACTCTGGACGGGAGAGGGGAGCTGTTTTTT
TRBJ2-7,TRBV15,TRBD1,.,CATSIGTGIYEQYF,TGTGCCACCAGCATCGGGACAGGGATCTACGAGCAGTACTTC
TRBJ2-1,TRBV2,TRBD2,once,CASSAGLAGTYNEQFF,TGTGCCAGCAGCGCGGGACTAGCGGGAACCTACAATGAGCAGTTCTTC
TRBJ2-7,TRBV15,.,.,CATSRAGQESSYEQYF,TGTGCCACCAGCAGAGCCGGACAAGAGAGCTCCTACGAGCAGTACTTC
TRBJ1-5,TRBV28,.,few,CASSFQAGVNQPQHF,TGTGCCAGCAGTTTTCAGGCAGGGGTTAATCAGCCCCAGCATTTT
TRBJ1-4,TRBV7-9,TRBD1,many,CASSQTAGQGANEKLFF,TGTGCCAGCAGCCAAACCGCGGGACAGGGGGCTAATGAAAAACTGTTTTTT
TRBJ2-7,TRBV9,.,.,CASSLPSYEQYF,TGTGCCAGCAGCCTCCCCAGTTACGAGCAGTACTTC
TRBJ2-1,TRBV5-1,.,once,CASSQDFSALVRF,TGCGCCAGCAGCCAAGACTTCTCGGCTCTGGTACGCTTC
TRBJ2-7,TRBV7-9,.,.,CASSFRTYEQYF,TGTGCCAGCAGTTTTCGAACCTACGAGCAGTACTTC
TRBJ2-5,TRBV9,TRBD2,.,CASSVGLSGRLGRETQYF,TGTGCCAGCAGCGTAGGTCTTAGCGGGAGGCTGGGCAGAGAGACCCAGTACTTC
TRBJ2-3,TRBV2,TRBD2,.,CASRLTGTSGYSTDTQYF,TGTGCCAGCAGGCTAACCGGGACTAGCGGGTATAGCACAGATACGCAGTATTTT
TRBJ1-1,TRBV24-1,.,.,CATGAETNTEAFF,TGTGCCACAGGGGCCGAGACGAACACTGAAGCTTTCTTT
TRBJ1-6,TRBV7-9,.,.,CASSSRNSPLHF,TGTGCCAGCAGCTCCAGGAATTCACCCCTCCACTTT
TRBJ2-2,TRBV7-8,.,.,CASSLEWAGELFF,TGTGCCAGCAGCTTAGAGTGGGCCGGGGAGCTGTTTTTT
TRBJ1-1,TRBV20-1,.,few,CSANRATEAFF,TGCAGTGCTAACAGGGCCACTGAAGCTTTCTTT